One TCR beta chain is described in this entry. These data belong to a study of blood T cell repertoires in COVID-19. Whole-study context: Samples taken during acute and convalescent COVID-19 were collected in the United States, Italy and Spain. Sample material is recorded as cDNA or gDNA derived from T cells, B-cell-depleted T cells, or PBMCs.

Germline-derived CDR1 and CDR2 are SGHDN and FVKESK. This CDR3 spans 16 amino acids. V lost 5 bases to trimming and J lost 0 bases, with 11 bases between them. Generated by immunoSEQ multiplex PCR, the TCRdb table keeps only in-frame clones and is missing some. Among 110,000 to 150,000 clones listed, 70% to 85% were seen once. Material for sequencing was peripheral blood. The chain couples TRBV14 to TRBJ2-6; D remains ambiguous. The receptor was derived from a man aged 60 to 75 with acute or convalescent COVID-19. The CDR3 sequence: CASSVGIASGANVLTF. DNA for the CDR3: TGTGCCAGCAGCGTAGGAATAGCCTCTGGGGCCAACGTCCTGACTTTC.